This T cell receptor beta chain was sequenced for a study of cytomegalovirus exposure and HLA in healthy donors. The V end lost 0 bases, the J end lost 4 bases, and 12 bases lay between the germline ends. Germline-derived CDR1 and CDR2 are MRHNA and SNTAGT. CDR3 length: 15 residues. Comment on this clone: The antigen remains undetermined.

A multiplex PCR was run with 60 Vbeta primers and 13 Jbeta primers. Generated by immunoSEQ multiplex PCR, the TCRdb table keeps only in-frame clones and is missing some. This table holds about 130,000 clones. Study conclusions and caveats: A few chains linked to CMV were shown in vitro to be specific for CMV antigens. Solely CMV serostatus was available to characterize immune exposure. Over 15,000 TCR beta sequences were associated with HLA alleles at 0.05 false discovery rate in a later analysis. In a later analysis, most CMV-associated TCR beta chains appeared HLA-restricted.

Sequenced: PBMCs. The rearrangement uses TRBV6-4 and TRBJ1-2; D is unclear. This clonotype was obtained from a man aged 40-55 years in good health and CMV-seronegative. Here the CDR3 reads CASSDSARRVYGYTF. Here the CDR3 DNA reads TGTGCCAGCAGTGACTCGGCAAGGAGGGTCTATGGCTACACCTTC.